This passage covers 20 T cell receptor beta chains from one sample sequenced in a study of blood T cells in healthy people across ages. A second about 7 to 11 cycle PCR used barcoded and J-beta primers. TCRdb recomputed calls from the 5' RACE reads with MiXCR, one row per CDR3 protein. Here the sample spans 1.5 million to 1.8 million distinct CDR3 sequences, 40% to 45% being singletons. Sample: blood. All receptors derive from a woman in her late teens or twenties in good health.

This clonotype showed up many times. V and J are TRBV7-9 and TRBJ2-1, with a weak D call TRBD2 (6 bases). V lost 4 bases to trimming and J lost 8 bases, with 24 bases between them. This CDR3 spans 17 amino acids. Germline V gene data show CDR1 as SEHNR and CDR2 as FQNEAQ (reference sequence). DNA of the CDR3: TGTGCCAGCAGCTCCGTCGCGGGGAGATATCACACGGATGAGCAGTTCTTC. It specifies CASSSVAGRYHTDEQFF.

CDR3 DNA: TGTGCCAGTCAGAAGGTGGGCAATCAGCCCCAGCATTTT. Translated, it gives CASQKVGNQPQHF. The chain couples TRBV28 to TRBJ1-5, with no clear D. V was pared by 9 bases and J by 2 bases, with 11 bases between. The CDR3 contains 13 residues. From germline, CDR1 is MDHEN and CDR2 SYDVKM.

Turning to this clonotype: One end of the junction is discordant with germline, which a read error may explain. The V call is TRBV18, the J call TRBJ1-5, with 7 bases fitting TRBD1. The CDR3 consists of 15 residues. CDR1 is KGHSH and CDR2 is LQKENI in the germline V gene. CDR3 DNA: TGTGCCAGCCCACCAACGGACAGGAGCAATCAGCCCCAGCATTTT. Translating it yields CASPPTDRSNQPQHF.

The chain links TRBV25-1 to TRBJ2-1, with D tentatively TRBD1 or TRBD2 (5 bases each). Germline CDR1 MGHDK, CDR2 SYGVNS. The length of the CDR3 is 14 residues. Trimming removed 6 bases at V and 4 bases at J, with 13 bases between. This CDR3 reads CASSTGTVYNEQFF. In DNA form, the CDR3 reads TGTGCCAGCAGCACCGGGACGGTATACAATGAGCAGTTCTTC.

The chain couples TRBV7-2 to TRBJ1-2; D may be TRBD1 (5 bases). This CDR3 has 15 residues. The germline gives CDR1 SGHTA, CDR2 FQGNSA. V was cut by 2 bases and J by 1 base, with 11 bases left in between. The CDR3 DNA reads as TGTGCCAGCAGCTTACGCAGGGAGGTTAACTATGGCTACACCTTC. Its translation is CASSLRREVNYGYTF.

This rearrangement joins TRBV6-5 to TRBJ2-3; 8 bases map to TRBD1. Germline CDR1 MNHEY, CDR2 SVGAGI. J lost 7 bases, V lost 2 bases, and 11 bases had no gene match. This CDR3 has 16 residues. The CDR3 DNA reads as TGTGCCAGCAGTTACCAAAGACAGGGGACCCGGAATACGCAGTATTTT. This translates into CASSYQRQGTRNTQYF.

This chain uses TRBV7-3 with TRBJ2-6; no clear D gene. The germline CDR1 and CDR2 sequences are SGHTA and FQGTGA. This CDR3 comprises 16 residues. The ends were cut back, 2 bases at V and 4 bases at J, with 12 bases in the middle. Here the CDR3 reads CASSLVLGSGANVLTF. In nucleotides, the CDR3 is TGTGCCAGCAGCTTAGTGTTGGGGTCCGGGGCCAACGTCCTGACTTTC. Together with reference TRBV7-3 and TRBJ2-6, the CDR3 gives the full variable domain: GAGVSQTPSNKVTEKGKYVELRCDPISGHTALYWYRQSLGQGPEFLIYFQGTGAADDSGLPNDRFFAVRPEGSVSTLKIQRTERGDSAVYLCASSLVLGSGANVLTFGAGSRLTVL.

This clonotype was observed a handful of times. The rearrangement links TRBV21-1 to TRBJ2-1; TRBD1 is the table's D call and was not checked against the DNA. TRBV21-1 is designated a pseudogene. The CDR3 totals 18 residues. The CDR3 DNA follows: TGTGCCAGCAGCAACTGGACATTTCAGTTTAGCTCCTACAATGAGCAGTTCTTC. Translating it yields CASSNWTFQFSSYNEQFF.

There are a few counts of this clonotype. CDR3 nucleotides: TGTGCCAGCAGTCTACAAGTCGCGGAGGGGACAGCGAGGAACTATGGCTACACCTTC. The encoded protein is CASSLQVAEGTARNYGYTF. V is TRBV6-2 or TRBV6-3 and J is TRBJ1-2; 7 nucleotides match TRBD1. Germline CDR1 reads MNHEY; CDR2 reads SVGEGT. Trimming at V came to 5 bases and at J to 2 bases, leaving 20 bases not matched to a gene. This CDR3 has 19 residues.

The chain uses TRBV6-2 or TRBV6-3 and TRBJ2-5; TRBD2 agrees at 7 bases. This CDR3 is 18 amino acids long. CDR1 and CDR2 from the germline V gene are MNHEY and SVGEGT. The junction had 15 bases not matched to a gene; V was cut back by 2 bases and J by 3 bases. The CDR3 spells CASSYKGPHMAGEETQYF. DNA of the CDR3: TGTGCCAGCAGTTACAAGGGACCTCATATGGCGGGAGAAGAGACCCAGTACTTC.

This clonotype was recorded a few times. This chain links TRBV6-1 with TRBJ2-7; no definite D call. CDR1 is MNHNS, CDR2 SASEGT, per germline. The CDR3 consists of 14 residues. Trimming pared 2 bases from V and 3 bases from J, leaving 11 bases between. CDR3 region: CASSEPRLNYEQYF. Here the CDR3 DNA reads TGTGCCAGCAGTGAACCGCGGTTAAACTACGAGCAGTACTTC.

This clonotype was seen only a few times. V is TRBV4-1 and J is TRBJ2-2; D ambiguous. Trimming pared 1 base from V and 5 bases from J, leaving 8 bases between. The CDR3 consists of 14 residues. The germline V gene encodes CDR1 MGHRA and CDR2 YSYEKL. CDR3 nucleotide sequence: TGCGCCAGCAGCCAAGGGACGGTGACCGGGGAGCTGTTTTTT. It specifies CASSQGTVTGELFF.

V gene TRBV4-1 combines with J gene TRBJ1-2; the D gene is possibly TRBD1 (6 bases). Germline CDR1 is MGHRA and CDR2 is YSYEKL. Trimming left V 0 bases short and J 0 bases short, with 14 bases between. The CDR3 consists of 17 residues. CDR3: CASSQDLGGSSNYGYTF. The CDR3 DNA reads as TGCGCCAGCAGCCAAGATTTGGGGGGCTCATCTAACTATGGCTACACCTTC.

The gene calls are TRBV27 and TRBJ2-7; a weak D match, TRBD2 (5 bases). V was trimmed by 3 bases and J by 2 bases, leaving 14 bases between them. Germline CDR1 is MNHEY and CDR2 is SMNVEV (reference sequence). The CDR3 is 15 residues long. The CDR3 sequence: CASSFAGRKAYEQYF. The CDR3 DNA is TGTGCCAGCAGTTTCGCGGGCCGAAAGGCCTACGAGCAGTACTTC.

The rearrangement uses TRBV2 and TRBJ1-2; D unclear. V was cut by 10 bases and J by 4 bases, with 13 bases left in between. Germline V gene lookup returns CDR1 SNHLY and CDR2 FYNNEI. CDR3 length: 12 amino acids. The CDR3 nucleotides read TGTGCCATCCCGGTGGGCCTCTATGGCTACACCTTC. Protein: CAIPVGLYGYTF.

J is TRBJ1-1 and V is TRBV7-9, with D possibly matching TRBD1 (5 bases). Trimming removed 5 bases from V and 3 bases from J, with 10 bases in between. The CDR3 loop spans 13 amino acids. Germline CDR1 SEHNR, CDR2 FQNEAQ (reference sequence). In DNA form, the CDR3 reads TGTGCCAGCAGCCCCCGGGACGACACTGAAGCTTTCTTT. Protein product: CASSPRDDTEAFF.

This clonotype came up a few times. This chain joins TRBV7-2 and TRBJ2-5; 10 bases fit TRBD2. The CDR3 totals 12 residues. J lost 12 bases, V lost 5 bases, and 6 bases had no gene match. CDR1 is SGHTA, CDR2 FQGNSA, per germline. The CDR3 nucleotides read TGTGCCAGCAGCAATCTGAGCGGGAGGGAGTACTTC. It yields the protein CASSNLSGREYF.

The sample holds a few counts of this clonotype. The gene calls are TRBV21-1 and TRBJ1-1; TRBD1 is taken as the D call from the table, unchecked against the DNA. TRBV21-1 is termed a pseudogene. CDR3 length equals 14 residues. CDR3: CASTPGQENTEAFF. The DNA for the CDR3 is TGTGCCAGCACCCCGGGACAGGAGAACACTGAAGCTTTCTTT.

The chain joins TRBV20-1 to TRBJ1-5; a possible D gene is TRBD1 (6 bases). The CDR3 has 16 amino acids. V shed 0 bases and J shed 6 bases, with 18 bases lying between them. The germline V gene encodes CDR1 DFQATT and CDR2 SNEGSKA (reference sequence). Here the CDR3 DNA reads TGCAGTGCTAGAGATCGGGAGGTGGGGGGCATTCAGCCCCAGCATTTT. It codes for CSARDREVGGIQPQHF.

V usage is TRBV24-1 and J usage is TRBJ2-1; 9 bases agree with TRBD1. The germline gives CDR1 KGHDR, CDR2 SFDVKD. The CDR3 spans 16 residues. The J segment lost 7 bases and the V segment lost 1 base, leaving 7 bases of the junction unmatched. The CDR3 region has the DNA TGTGCCACCAGTGATTTAGGTCAGGGGACAGGGAATGAGCAGTTCTTC. Amino acid sequence: CATSDLGQGTGNEQFF.